A single sample is the source of the 27 T cell receptor beta chains below, sequenced in a study of T-cell memory formation after mild COVID-19 (dated by TCRdb to the early 2020s). Preparation of the library involved 5' RACE. Sequencing was performed on an Illumina NovaSeq 6000. The raw public data were reprocessed by TCRdb itself: fastp quality trimming at Q25, MiXCR clonotype calling, in-frame beta chains only. Rows merge per CDR3 protein into single entries with the most common DNA and genes. In this sample the table shows just under 150,000 distinct CDR3 sequences, 6% to 7% of which occur a single time. Approximately 2% of the sample lies in the top ten. The sample comprised PBMCs or a T cell subset sorted from them (not recorded which). The receptors originated from an adult woman who had mild COVID-19 (a few samples of this study predate the infection). The sample titles of this study are shuffled in the database, so cell type and time point are left out; the donor was told from shared clones.

This clonotype was seen a handful of times. The gene calls are TRBV9 and TRBJ2-3; D uncertain. Trimming took 0 bases from V and 6 from J, leaving 5 bases between them. The CDR3 is 12 amino acids. CDR1 is SGDLS and CDR2 is YYNGEE in the germline V gene. The CDR3 sequence: CASSVERDTQYF. The CDR3 DNA reads as TGTGCCAGCAGCGTAGAAAGGGATACGCAGTATTTT.

Regarding this clonotype: At one end, the junction sequence differs from germline, possibly due to a read error. The chain joins TRBV7-2 to TRBJ2-1; D unclear. This CDR3 contains 12 residues. Germline V gives CDR1 SGHTA, CDR2 FQGNSA. This CDR3 reads CASRLDMNEQFF. CDR3 coding DNA: TGTGCCAGCAGGTTAGATATGAATGAGCAGTTCTTC.

This clonotype was found a few times. V is TRBV12-3 or TRBV12-4 and J is TRBJ2-3, with D hard to call. The length of the CDR3 is 14 residues. V lost 6 bases, J lost 0 bases, and 10 bases lay in between. CDR3 residues: CASSLDGSTDTQYF. CDR3 in DNA: TGTGCCAGCAGCCTGGACGGTAGCACAGATACGCAGTATTTT.

The rearrangement links TRBV28 to TRBJ2-6; 7 nucleotides match TRBD1. With 2 bases clipped from V and 2 bases from J, the junction kept 6 bases outside the gene matches. This CDR3 is built from 17 residues. Germline V CDR1 and CDR2: MDHEN, SYDVKM. CDR3 region: CASSLRTGVPGANVLTF. The CDR3 nucleotides are TGTGCCAGCAGTTTACGTACAGGGGTTCCTGGGGCCAACGTCCTGACTTTC.

The rearrangement links TRBV9 to TRBJ1-5, with D unclear. V lost 3 bases and J 7 bases, leaving 14 bases between the germline ends. In germline, CDR1 is SGDLS, CDR2 YYNGEE. This CDR3 is 14 amino acids long. In DNA form, the CDR3 reads TGTGCCAGCAGCGCCCACGTAGAAGGGCAGCCCCAGCATTTT. The encoded protein is CASSAHVEGQPQHF.

This clonotype has a count of ten or more. The chain recombines TRBV4-1 with TRBJ1-5; D perhaps matches TRBD1 (6 bases). The CDR3 totals 15 residues. CDR1 is MGHRA, CDR2 YSYEKL, per germline. Between the trimmed V and J ends, which lost 2 bases and 1 base, there was a span of 9 bases. The CDR3, as DNA: TGCGCCAGCAGCCAAACGCAGGGGAGCAATCAGCCCCAGCATTTT. It specifies CASSQTQGSNQPQHF.

In this sample, this clonotype turned up many times. The chain joins TRBV5-1 to TRBJ2-1; 8 nucleotides line up with TRBD2. V lost 0 bases to trimming and J lost 6 bases; unmatched junction nucleotides: 5. Germline V gives CDR1 SGHRS, CDR2 YFSETQ. This CDR3 region has 15 residues. CDR3 in DNA: TGCGCCAGCAGCTTGGAAGCGGGAGCGGGCAATGAGCAGTTCTTC. Translation gives CASSLEAGAGNEQFF. The variable domain in full, completed from reference TRBV5-1 and TRBJ2-1, reads KAGVTQTPRYLIKTRGQQVTLSCSPISGHRSVSWYQQTPGQGLQFLFEYFSETQRNKGNFPGRFSGRQFSNSRSEMNVSTLELGDSALYLCASSLEAGAGNEQFFGPGTRLTVL.

In its sample, this clonotype was seen a few times. V is TRBV7-9 and J is TRBJ2-3; 8 bases agree with TRBD2. The CDR3 extends over 15 amino acids. Germline loops: CDR1 SEHNR, CDR2 FQNEAQ (reference sequence). Trimming removed 5 bases from V and 5 bases from J; junction bases left unmatched: 9. The CDR3 region has the DNA TGTGCCAGCAGCCCCCCCAGCGGGGGTGTAGATACGCAGTATTTT. It translates to CASSPPSGGVDTQYF. Complete variable domain (other parts from reference TRBV7-9 and TRBJ2-3): DTGVSQNPRHKITKRGQNVTFRCDPISEHNRLYWYRQTLGQGPEFLTYFQNEAQLEKSRLLSDRFSAERPKGSFSTLEIQRTEQGDSAMYLCASSPPSGGVDTQYFGPGTRLTVL.

This clonotype occurred many times. The V gene is TRBV11-2, the J gene TRBJ2-7; tentatively, D is TRBD1 or TRBD2 (6 bases each). This CDR3 spans 13 amino acids. Trimming shortened V by 4 bases and J by 4 bases, and 11 bases separated the two germline ends. The germline CDR1 and CDR2 sequences are SGHAT and FQNNGV. This CDR3 is CASSSLGGYEQYF. In DNA form, the CDR3 reads TGTGCCAGCAGCTCCTTAGGGGGGTACGAGCAGTACTTC.

The chain carries TRBV14 and TRBJ1-1; D is possibly TRBD1 (5 bases). Trimming took off 6 bases at V and 0 bases at J, with 8 bases between the two ends. The CDR3 is 13 amino acids. Germline lookup yields CDR1 SGHDN and CDR2 FVKESK. CDR3 region: CASSQGMNTEAFF. CDR3 bases: TGTGCCAGCAGTCAGGGCATGAACACTGAAGCTTTCTTT.

This clonotype was counted many times. The chain joins TRBV5-5 to TRBJ1-4, with D unresolved. CDR3 length: 15 amino acids. V shed 0 bases and J shed 0 bases, with 6 bases lying between them. Germline V gene data show CDR1 as SGHKS and CDR2 as YYEKEE (reference sequence). The CDR3 sequence: CASSLEPTTNEKLFF. The CDR3 bases are TGTGCCAGCAGCTTGGAGCCTACAACTAATGAAAAACTGTTTTTT.

This clonotype was picked up many times. The genes are TRBV7-9 and TRBJ1-2; D is uncertain. The V and J ends lost 5 bases and 8 bases respectively, with 9 bases between them. Germline V CDR1 and CDR2: SEHNR, FQNEAQ (reference sequence). There are 11 residues in the CDR3. CDR3 coding DNA: TGTGCCAGCAGCCCCTCGGAGGGCTACACCTTC. It codes for CASSPSEGYTF.

This clonotype occurred many times. The chain recombines TRBV4-3 with TRBJ2-3; D is unclear. The V end lost 3 bases, the J end lost 3 bases, and 7 bases lay between the germline ends. The germline CDR1 and CDR2 sequences are LGHNA and YSLEER. The CDR3 loop spans 13 amino acids. CDR3 amino acids: CASSHQSTDTQYF. The CDR3, as DNA: TGCGCCAGCAGCCACCAATCAACAGATACGCAGTATTTT.

In DNA, the CDR3 is TGTGCCAGCGTTCCGGGGGGTTCCTACGAGCAGTACTTC. This encodes CASVPGGSYEQYF. The chain recombines TRBV28 with TRBJ2-7; 7 bases map to TRBD2. The CDR3 loop spans 13 amino acids. V shed 8 bases, J shed 1 base, and the junction held 5 bases outside the gene matches. Germline V lookup: CDR1 MDHEN, CDR2 SYDVKM.

The V call is TRBV18, the J call TRBJ2-1; D assignment may be TRBD1 or TRBD2 (5 bases each). V was shortened by 2 bases and J by 5 bases, with 16 bases between the two germline ends. Per the germline V gene, CDR1 is KGHSH and CDR2 is LQKENI. The CDR3 is 16 amino acids. CDR3 residues: CASSPSWWGTNNEQFF. The CDR3 nucleotides are TGTGCCAGCTCACCAAGTTGGTGGGGGACCAACAATGAGCAGTTCTTC. Looking up the rest from reference TRBV18 and TRBJ2-1 gives the full variable domain: NAGVMQNPRHLVRRRGQEARLRCSPMKGHSHVYWYRQLPEEGLKFMVYLQKENIIDESGMPKERFSAEFPKEGPSILRIQQVVRGDSAAYFCASSPSWWGTNNEQFFGPGTRLTVL.

The chain carries TRBV6-5 and TRBJ1-3; tentative D call: TRBD1 (5 bases). This CDR3 is 15 amino acids long. Deletions cut 4 bases from V and 0 bases from J, with 10 bases between. The germline gives CDR1 MNHEY, CDR2 SVGAGI. CDR3 DNA sequence: TGTGCCAGCAGTTCCGACAGATTCTCTGGAAACACCATATATTTT. Translation: CASSSDRFSGNTIYF.

The gene calls are TRBV27 and TRBJ1-1, with 9 bases fitting TRBD1. CDR1 and CDR2 from the germline V gene are MNHEY and SMNVEV (reference sequence). Germline trimming cut 5 bases from V and 1 base from J; bases unmatched to any gene: 5. This CDR3 spans 15 amino acids. The CDR3 spells CASSPRDRENTEAFF. The CDR3, as DNA: TGTGCCAGCAGTCCCAGGGACAGGGAGAACACTGAAGCTTTCTTT.

This clonotype was seen at least ten times. The chain combines TRBV20-1 with TRBJ2-5; no definite D call. V was trimmed by 5 bases and J by 3 bases, leaving 4 bases between them. The CDR3 sequence is 10 residues long. Germline assignment: CDR1 DFQATT and CDR2 SNEGSKA (reference sequence). The CDR3 DNA is TGCAGTGCTTTGAAAGAGACCCAGTACTTC. It encodes CSALKETQYF.

This clonotype was seen a handful of times. The chain combines TRBV27 with TRBJ2-2; TRBD1 might be the D (6 bases). Germline V gene data show CDR1 as MNHEY and CDR2 as SMNVEV (reference sequence). V was cut by 10 bases and J by 7 bases, with 19 bases left in between. CDR3 length equals 14 residues. CDR3 sequence (DNA): TGTGCCACCCGCCGAGGGGGTGTGAGCGGGGAGCTGTTTTTT. Translated, it gives CATRRGGVSGELFF.

The chain joins TRBV12-3 or TRBV12-4 to TRBJ1-1; 9 bases are shared with TRBD1. Losses at the gene ends were 5 bases for V and 3 bases for J; bases not matched to a gene: 10. The CDR3 is 16 amino acids. This chain's CDR3 is CASSPQDRGGYTEAFF. For the CDR3, the DNA is TGTGCCAGCAGTCCCCAGGACAGGGGAGGATACACTGAAGCTTTCTTT.

This clonotype was counted ten times or more. This chain links TRBV5-5 with TRBJ2-5, with D perhaps matching TRBD1 or TRBD2 (5 bases each). Germline V gene lookup returns CDR1 SGHKS and CDR2 YYEKEE (reference sequence). The CDR3 runs 15 residues. The ends were cut back, 2 bases at V and 0 bases at J, with 11 bases in the middle. The CDR3 here is CASSFTGQYQETQYF. The CDR3 nucleotides read TGTGCCAGCAGCTTCACGGGGCAGTACCAAGAGACCCAGTACTTC.

The chain is built from TRBV5-1 and TRBJ2-3; 9 nucleotides line up with TRBD2. CDR1 and CDR2 (germline): SGHRS, YFSETQ. Unmatched junction bases numbered 10, after V lost 0 bases and J lost 11 bases. This CDR3 has 15 amino acids. The CDR3 region is CASSLVAGAPQEQYF. CDR3 coding DNA: TGCGCCAGCAGCTTGGTAGCGGGGGCCCCGCAGGAGCAGTATTTT.

In this sample, this clonotype turned up many times. The chain is built from TRBV7-9 and TRBJ2-4; D not certain. This CDR3 has 14 residues. Germline-derived CDR1 and CDR2 are SEHNR and FQNEAQ (reference sequence). Trimming cost V 8 bases and J 3 bases, with 14 bases left between them. The CDR3 spells CASGRDSSKNIQYF. CDR3 DNA: TGTGCCAGCGGACGAGATTCGAGCAAAAACATTCAGTACTTC.

This clonotype was counted between two and nine times. The chain is built from TRBV14 and TRBJ1-3; no clear D. The V end lost 4 bases, the J end lost 0 bases, and 10 bases lay between the germline ends. The CDR3 is 15 amino acids. Germline assignment: CDR1 SGHDN and CDR2 FVKESK. In DNA form, the CDR3 reads TGTGCCAGCAGCCCGCGAAGCATCTCTGGAAACACCATATATTTT. Translated: CASSPRSISGNTIYF.

This chain uses TRBV7-3 with TRBJ2-3, with TRBD2 matching over 12 bases. V was pared by 2 bases and J by 2 bases, with 5 bases of the junction left unmatched. This CDR3 is built from 17 residues. Looked up from germline, CDR1 is SGHTA and CDR2 is FQGTGA. This CDR3 is CASSLLAGGPYTDTQYF. The CDR3 region has the DNA TGTGCCAGCAGCTTACTAGCGGGAGGGCCGTACACAGATACGCAGTATTTT.

This chain connects TRBV10-3 to TRBJ1-1, with TRBD1 matching over 7 bases. V trimming: 0 bases; J trimming: 7 bases; junction bases outside the gene matches: 5. Germline V gene data show CDR1 as ENHRY and CDR2 as SYGVKD. The CDR3 is 14 amino acids. CDR3 sequence (DNA): TGTGCCATCAGTGAGTCGGTCCAGGGGGATGAAGCTTTCTTT. Its translation: CAISESVQGDEAFF.

This CDR3 reads CATSAQGIGTDTQYF. CDR3 DNA: TGTGCCACCAGTGCCCAGGGGATCGGAACAGATACGCAGTATTTT. The chain has TRBV24-1 and TRBJ2-3; D possibly corresponds to TRBD1 (6 bases). CDR3 length: 15 amino acids. V lost 5 bases, J lost 3 bases, and 14 bases lay in between. CDR1 KGHDR and CDR2 SFDVKD come from the germline V gene.